The clone carrying this T cell receptor beta chain was recorded once. The CDR3 runs to 15 residues. Germline CDR1 is KGHSH and CDR2 is LQKENI. Trimming removed 4 bases from V and 5 bases from J; junction bases left unmatched: 5. Source study methods: Reference gene primer amplification yielded estimated nucleated cell counts. Here immunoSEQ multiplex PCR was the method, and the copy in TCRdb shows in-frame clones only, minus some. D and trimming were read from the DNA, whereas the V and J calls and clone size are those reported in that table. The sample carries around 50,000 clones, 88% recorded once. The data are from a study of blood T cell repertoires in COVID-19. Overall study context: Samples taken during acute and convalescent COVID-19 were collected in the United States, Italy and Spain.

The sequenced sample was peripheral blood. The receptor was derived from a human donor in a cohort sampled during active COVID-19. The V call is TRBV18, the J call TRBJ2-4; 10 positions agree with TRBD1. Written as DNA, the CDR3 is TGTGCCAGCTCACTATTTGGACAGGGGGAAAACATTCAGTACTTC. As protein: CASSLFGQGENIQYF.